This T cell receptor (beta chain) was sequenced during a study of cytomegalovirus exposure and HLA in healthy donors. Findings and limits, study-wide: Some public TCRs appeared in many individuals, while most sequences were rare.

The germline gives CDR1 MGHDK, CDR2 SYGVNS. V was pared by 4 bases and J by 0 bases, with 15 bases between. CDR3 length: 16 residues. A note on this clone: Its antigen is still unknown.

The assay was immunoSEQ multiplex PCR, and TCRdb's table has in-frame clones only and misses some. The repertoire holds a few hundred thousand clones, with more than 75% as singletons. The J gene is TRBJ1-1, the V gene TRBV25-1; tentative D call: TRBD1 (6 bases). The receptor's source is a young man in good health and CMV-seropositive. The sample consisted of PBMCs. The chain's CDR3 is CASSVGGRVMNTEAFF. The CDR3 DNA is TGTGCCAGCAGTGTCGGGGGGCGCGTTATGAACACTGAAGCTTTCTTT.